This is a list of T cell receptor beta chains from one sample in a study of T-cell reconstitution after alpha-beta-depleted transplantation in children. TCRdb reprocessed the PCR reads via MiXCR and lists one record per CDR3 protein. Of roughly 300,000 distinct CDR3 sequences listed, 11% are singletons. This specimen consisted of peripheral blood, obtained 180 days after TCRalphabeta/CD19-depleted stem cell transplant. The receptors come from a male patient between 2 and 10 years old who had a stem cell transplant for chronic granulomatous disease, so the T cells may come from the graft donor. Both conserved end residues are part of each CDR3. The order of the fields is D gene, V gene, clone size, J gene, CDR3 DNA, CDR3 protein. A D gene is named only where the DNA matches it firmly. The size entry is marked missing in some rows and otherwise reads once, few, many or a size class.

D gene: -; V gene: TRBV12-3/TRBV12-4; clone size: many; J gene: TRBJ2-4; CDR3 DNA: TGTGCCAGTCGGCCCGGGTCAAAGCAAAACATTCAGTACTTC; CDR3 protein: CASRPGSKQNIQYF
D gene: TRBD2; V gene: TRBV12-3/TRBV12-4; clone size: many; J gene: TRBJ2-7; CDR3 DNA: TGTGCCAGCAGTTTAGGGTCTAGCGGGCGGACCTACGAGCAGTACTTC; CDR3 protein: CASSLGSSGRTYEQYF
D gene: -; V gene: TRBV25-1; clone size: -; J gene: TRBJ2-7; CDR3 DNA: TGTGCCAGCAGTGACAGGTCCTACGAGCCGTACTTC; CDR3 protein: CASSDRSYEPYF
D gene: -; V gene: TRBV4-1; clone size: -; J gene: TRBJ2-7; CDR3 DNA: TGTGCCAGCAGCTCTGGACAGACCTGCGAGCAGTACTTC; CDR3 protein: CASSSGQTCEQYF
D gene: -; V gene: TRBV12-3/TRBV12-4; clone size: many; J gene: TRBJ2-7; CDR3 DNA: TGTGCCAGCGGACTCATCTCCTACGAGCAGTACTTC; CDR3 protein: CASGLISYEQYF
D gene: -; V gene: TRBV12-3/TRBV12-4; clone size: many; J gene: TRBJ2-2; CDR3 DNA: TGTGCCAGCAGTTTAAAGGGAACCGGGGAGCTGTTTTTT; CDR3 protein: CASSLKGTGELFF
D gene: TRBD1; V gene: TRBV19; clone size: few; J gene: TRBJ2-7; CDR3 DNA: TGTGCCAGTAGTAACGGACAGGGGCGGGGCGAGCAGTACTTC; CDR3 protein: CASSNGQGRGEQYF
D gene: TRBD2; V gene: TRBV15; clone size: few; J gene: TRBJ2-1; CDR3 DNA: TGTGCCACCAGCAGACTCCTAGCGGATGTATACAATGAGCAGTTCTTC; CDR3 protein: CATSRLLADVYNEQFF
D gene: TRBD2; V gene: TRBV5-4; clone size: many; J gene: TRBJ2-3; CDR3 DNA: TGTGCCAGCAGCTTACCGGGACTAGGGACAGATACGCAGTATTTT; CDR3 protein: CASSLPGLGTDTQYF
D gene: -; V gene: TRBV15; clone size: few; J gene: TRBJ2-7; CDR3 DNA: TGTGCCACCAGCAGAGCCAGGACGGCCTCCTACGAGCAGTACTTC; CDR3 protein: CATSRARTASYEQYF
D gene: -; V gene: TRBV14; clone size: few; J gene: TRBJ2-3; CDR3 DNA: TGTGCCAGCAGCCACACCACAGATACGCAGTATTTT; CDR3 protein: CASSHTTDTQYF
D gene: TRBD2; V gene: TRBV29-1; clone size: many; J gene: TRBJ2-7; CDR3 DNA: TGCAGCGTTGAGGTGCGGGGGGTAAGGTACTACGAGCAGTACTTC; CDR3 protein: CSVEVRGVRYYEQYF
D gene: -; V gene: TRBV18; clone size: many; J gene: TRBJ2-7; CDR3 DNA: TGTGCCAGCTCACCAAATTCCGGGACCGTAACCTACGAGCAGTACTTC; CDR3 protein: CASSPNSGTVTYEQYF
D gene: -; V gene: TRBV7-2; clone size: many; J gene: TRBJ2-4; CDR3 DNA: TGTGCCAGCAGTTTAAGCCCGGTCCGACTAGCCAAAAACATTCAGTACTTC; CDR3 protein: CASSLSPVRLAKNIQYF
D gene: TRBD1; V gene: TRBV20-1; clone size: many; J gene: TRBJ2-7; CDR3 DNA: TGCAGTGCTAGAGTCGCGACAGGGGGATACGAGCAGTACTTC; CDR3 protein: CSARVATGGYEQYF
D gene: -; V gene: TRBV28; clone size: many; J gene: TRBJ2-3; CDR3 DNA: TGTGCCAGCAGTTTACAGGTCACAGATACGCAGTATTTT; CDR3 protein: CASSLQVTDTQYF
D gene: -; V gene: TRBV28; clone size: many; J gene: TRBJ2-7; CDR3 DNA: TGTGCCAGCAGGGGGGCCATCTCCTACGAGCAGTACTTC; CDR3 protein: CASRGAISYEQYF
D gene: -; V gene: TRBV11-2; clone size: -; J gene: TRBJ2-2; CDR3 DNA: TGTGCCAGCAGCTTTTGGGGTGCCGGGGAGCTGTTTTTT; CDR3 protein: CASSFWGAGELFF
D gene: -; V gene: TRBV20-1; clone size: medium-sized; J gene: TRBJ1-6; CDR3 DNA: TGCAGTGCTAGAGACCACAAGGGGCGCTCCTATAATTCACCCCTCCACTTT; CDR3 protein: CSARDHKGRSYNSPLHF
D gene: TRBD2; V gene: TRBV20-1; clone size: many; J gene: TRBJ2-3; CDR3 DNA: TGCAGTGCTAGAATGCTAGCGGGGGGGTGGGATACGCAGTATTTT; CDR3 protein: CSARMLAGGWDTQYF
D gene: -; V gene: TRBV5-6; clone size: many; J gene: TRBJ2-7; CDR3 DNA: TGTGCCAGCAGCTTCCCCAACTCCTACGAGCAGTACTTC; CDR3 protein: CASSFPNSYEQYF
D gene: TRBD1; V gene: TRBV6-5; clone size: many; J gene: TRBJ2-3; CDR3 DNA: TGTGCCAGCAGTTCAGGGACAGGGATTCTCATAAGGCCAGATACGCAGTATTTT; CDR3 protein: CASSSGTGILIRPDTQYF
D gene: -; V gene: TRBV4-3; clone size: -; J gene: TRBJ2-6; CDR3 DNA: TGCGCCAGCAGTCAAGCACAGGCCGTCTCTGGGGCCAACGTCCTGACTTTC; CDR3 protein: CASSQAQAVSGANVLTF
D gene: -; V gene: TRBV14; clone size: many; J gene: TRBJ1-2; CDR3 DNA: TGTGCCAGCAGCCAGAGACCGGGACCCTTTTATGGCTACACCTTC; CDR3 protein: CASSQRPGPFYGYTF
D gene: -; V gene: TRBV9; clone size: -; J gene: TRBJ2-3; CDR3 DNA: TGTGCCAGCAGCGTTCGTGGGACTAGCACAGATACGCAGTATTTT; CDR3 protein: CASSVRGTSTDTQYF
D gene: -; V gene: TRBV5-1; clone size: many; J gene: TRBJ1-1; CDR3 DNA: TGCGCCAGCAGCCAGGGACTCTCGAACACTGAAGCTTTCTTT; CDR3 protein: CASSQGLSNTEAFF
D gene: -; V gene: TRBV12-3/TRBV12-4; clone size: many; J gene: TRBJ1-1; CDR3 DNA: TGTGCCGGGCAGGAGGGGAACACTGAAGCTTTCTTT; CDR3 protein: CAGQEGNTEAFF
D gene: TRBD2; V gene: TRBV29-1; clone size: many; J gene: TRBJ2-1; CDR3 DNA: TGCAGCGTTGGGACTAGCGGGAGGACGAGCTCCTACAATGAGCAGTTCTTC; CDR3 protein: CSVGTSGRTSSYNEQFF
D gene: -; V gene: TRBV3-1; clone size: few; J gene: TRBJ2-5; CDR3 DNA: TGTGCCAGCAGCCCGTCGGGACAACAAGAGACCCAGTGCTTC; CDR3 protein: CASSPSGQQETQCF
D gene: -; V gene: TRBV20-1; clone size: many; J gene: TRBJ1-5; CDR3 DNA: TGCAGTGCTTGGGACGGGCGAACTAATCAGCCCCAGCATTTT; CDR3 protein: CSAWDGRTNQPQHF
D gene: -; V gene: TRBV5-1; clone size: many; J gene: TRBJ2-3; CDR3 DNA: TGCGCCAGCAGCTCGACCCTCAGGGGCACAGATACGCAGTATTTT; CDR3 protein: CASSSTLRGTDTQYF
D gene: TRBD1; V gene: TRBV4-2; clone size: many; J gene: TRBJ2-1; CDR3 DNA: TGTGCCAGCAGCCAAGATAAGGCGACAGGGATCCGGCAGTTCTTC; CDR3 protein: CASSQDKATGIRQFF
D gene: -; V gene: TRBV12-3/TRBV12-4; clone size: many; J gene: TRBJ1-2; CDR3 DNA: TGTGCCAGCAGCGGGGCGCAGGGCTACACCTTC; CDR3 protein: CASSGAQGYTF
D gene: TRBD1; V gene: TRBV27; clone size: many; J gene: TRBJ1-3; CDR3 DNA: TGTGCCAGCAGTATTACAGGGGGCCTCGGAAACACCATATATTTT; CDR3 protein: CASSITGGLGNTIYF
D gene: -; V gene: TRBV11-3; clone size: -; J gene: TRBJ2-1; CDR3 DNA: TGTGCCAGCAGTTCTTGGGACAATGAGCAGTTCTTC; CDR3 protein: CASSSWDNEQFF
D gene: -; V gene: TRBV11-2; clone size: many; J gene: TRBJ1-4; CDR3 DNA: TGTGCCAGCAGCCACCTGCGGGAAAAACTGTTTTTT; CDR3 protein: CASSHLREKLFF
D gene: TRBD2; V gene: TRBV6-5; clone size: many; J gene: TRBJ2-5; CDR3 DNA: TGTGCCAGCAGTTACCAGGGCGGGAGGGCGCAGACCCAGTACTTC; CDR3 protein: CASSYQGGRAQTQYF
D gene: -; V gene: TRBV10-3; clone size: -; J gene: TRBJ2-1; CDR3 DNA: TGTGCCATCACCCGCTCAGGACTTAACAATGAGCAGTTCTTC; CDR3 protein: CAITRSGLNNEQFF
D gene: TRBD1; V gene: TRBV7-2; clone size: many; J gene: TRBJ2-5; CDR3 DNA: TGTGCCGGGGATGGGACAGCAAAAGAGACCCAGTACTTC; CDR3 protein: CAGDGTAKETQYF
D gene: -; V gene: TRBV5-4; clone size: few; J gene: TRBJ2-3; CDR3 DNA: TGTGCCAGCAGCTTGGAAAGGTTTAGCGCAGATACGCAGTATTTT; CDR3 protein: CASSLERFSADTQYF
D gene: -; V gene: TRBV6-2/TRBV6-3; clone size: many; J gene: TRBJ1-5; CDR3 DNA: TGTGCCAGCAGTTACGGTTCGACAGGTCAGCCCCAGCATTTT; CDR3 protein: CASSYGSTGQPQHF
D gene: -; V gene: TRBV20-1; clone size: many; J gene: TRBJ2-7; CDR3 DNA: TGCAGTGCAAAGGGTACATCAACCTACGAGCAGTACTTC; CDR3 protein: CSAKGTSTYEQYF
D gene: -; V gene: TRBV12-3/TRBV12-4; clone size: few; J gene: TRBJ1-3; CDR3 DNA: TGTGCCAGCTCAAGTGGGGGGCATTCTGGAAACACCATATATTTT; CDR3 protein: CASSSGGHSGNTIYF
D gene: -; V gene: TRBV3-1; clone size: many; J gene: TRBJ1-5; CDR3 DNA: TGTGCCAGCAGCCAAGATGGACACGACTATCAGCCCCAGCATTTT; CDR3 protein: CASSQDGHDYQPQHF
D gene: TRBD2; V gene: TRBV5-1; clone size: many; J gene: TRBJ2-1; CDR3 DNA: TGCGCCAGCAGCCCGGGACTAGCCGATGAGCAGTTCTTC; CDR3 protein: CASSPGLADEQFF
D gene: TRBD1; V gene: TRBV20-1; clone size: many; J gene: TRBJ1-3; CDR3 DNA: TGCAGTGCTAGAGATCGGACAGGGTTATCTGGAAACACCATATATTTT; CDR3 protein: CSARDRTGLSGNTIYF
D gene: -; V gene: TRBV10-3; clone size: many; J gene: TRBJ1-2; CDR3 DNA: TGTGCCATCAGTGGTGCCACTTTAGCTAACTATGGCTACACCTTC; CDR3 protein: CAISGATLANYGYTF
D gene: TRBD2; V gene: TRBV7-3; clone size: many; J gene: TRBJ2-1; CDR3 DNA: TGTGCCAGCAGCTTAACCCCTTTGACGAGACTAGCGGGAGCACTCCCCCATGAGCAGTTCTTC; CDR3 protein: CASSLTPLTRLAGALPHEQFF
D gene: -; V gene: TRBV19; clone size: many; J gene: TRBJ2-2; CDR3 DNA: TGTGCCAGTAGTGCATACAGGGGACTTAACACCGGGGAGCTGTTTTTT; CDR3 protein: CASSAYRGLNTGELFF
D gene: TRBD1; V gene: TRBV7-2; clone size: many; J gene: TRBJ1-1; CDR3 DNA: TGTGCCAGCAGCTTAAGGCCCCCAGGGACAGCAGCCACTGAAGCTTTCTTT; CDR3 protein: CASSLRPPGTAATEAFF
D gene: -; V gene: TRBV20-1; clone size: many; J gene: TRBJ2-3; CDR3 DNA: TGCAGTGCTAGTGGACCACGCACAGATACGCAGTATTTT; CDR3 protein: CSASGPRTDTQYF
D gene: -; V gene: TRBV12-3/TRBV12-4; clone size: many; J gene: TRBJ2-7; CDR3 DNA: TGTGCCAGCAGATACGGGGGCTACGAGCAGTACTTC; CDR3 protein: CASRYGGYEQYF
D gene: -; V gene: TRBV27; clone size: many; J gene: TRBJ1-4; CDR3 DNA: TGTGCCAGCAGTTTATCGAACCGCCCTAAACTGTTTTTT; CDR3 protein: CASSLSNRPKLFF
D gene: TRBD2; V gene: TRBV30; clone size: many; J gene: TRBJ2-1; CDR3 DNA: TGTGCCTGGAGTGCCGGGAGGGTTTCCTACAATGAGCAGTTCTTC; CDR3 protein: CAWSAGRVSYNEQFF
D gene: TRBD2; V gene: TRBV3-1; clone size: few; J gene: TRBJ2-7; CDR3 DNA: TGTGCCTCCTCCCCCCCGGGGGGGGGTACCTACGAGCAGTACTTC; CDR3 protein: CASSPPGGGTYEQYF
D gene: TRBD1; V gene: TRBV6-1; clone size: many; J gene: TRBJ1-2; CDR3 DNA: TGTGCCTGCAAGCAAGGGGGCGGGTATGGCTACACCTTC; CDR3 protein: CACKQGGGYGYTF
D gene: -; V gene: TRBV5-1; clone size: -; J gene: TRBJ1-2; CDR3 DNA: TGCGCCAGCAGCTTGGTGGTGGGATCCTATGGCTACACCTTC; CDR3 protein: CASSLVVGSYGYTF
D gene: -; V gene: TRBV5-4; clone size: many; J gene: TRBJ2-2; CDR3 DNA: TGTGCCAGCACCCCCCGGGGCAGCGGGGAGCTGTTTTTT; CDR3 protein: CASTPRGSGELFF
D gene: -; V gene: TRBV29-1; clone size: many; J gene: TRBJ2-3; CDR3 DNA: TGCAGCGTTGAATTGGACGGAAGCACAGATACGCAGTATTTT; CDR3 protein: CSVELDGSTDTQYF
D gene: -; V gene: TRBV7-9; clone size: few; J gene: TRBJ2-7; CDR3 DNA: TGTGCCAGCAGCCATCATCACAAGGACCTCTACGAGCAGTACTTC; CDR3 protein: CASSHHHKDLYEQYF